The 22 T cell receptor beta chains below come from one sample, sequenced in a study of blood T cell repertoires in COVID-19. Profiling relied on immunoSEQ multiplex PCR, and the TCRdb table lists in-frame clones only, not all of them. This sample has roughly 220,000 clones, with roughly 82% found just once. The sample comprised peripheral blood. The receptors were sampled from a woman between 40 and 50 years old who had recovered from COVID-19.

This chain links TRBV19 with TRBJ2-1; D possibly corresponds to TRBD1 (7 bases). Trimming took off 0 bases at V and 7 bases at J, with 16 bases between the two ends. Germline V gene data show CDR1 as LNHDA and CDR2 as SQIVND (reference sequence). The CDR3 is 16 residues long. The CDR3 nucleotides are TGTGCCAGTAGTATAGATCACTTACAGGGGAGGAATGAGCAGTTCTTC. Translation gives CASSIDHLQGRNEQFF. The full variable domain, with the rest looked up from reference TRBV19 and TRBJ2-1, is DGGITQSPKYLFRKEGQNVTLSCEQNLNHDAMYWYRQDPGQGLRLIYYSQIVNDFQKGDIAEGYSVSREKKESFPLTVTSAQKNPTAFYLCASSIDHLQGRNEQFFGPGTRLTVL.

The V call is TRBV29-1, the J call TRBJ2-5; the match to TRBD1 covers 8 bases. Germline V gene lookup returns CDR1 SQVTM and CDR2 ANQGSEA. The CDR3 has 17 amino acids. J was trimmed by 2 bases and V by 4 bases; bases with no gene match: 15. CDR3 in DNA: TGCAGCGTTGGTGGTACGGTGGGACAGGTGAATCAAGAGACCCAGTACTTC. This gives the protein CSVGGTVGQVNQETQYF. Full variable domain (remainder filled in from reference TRBV29-1 and TRBJ2-5): SAVISQKPSRDICQRGTSLTIQCQVDSQVTMMFWYRQQPGQSLTLIATANQGSEATYESGFVIDKFPISRPNLTFSTLTVSNMSPEDSSIYLCSVGGTVGQVNQETQYFGPGTRLLVL.

A few counts support this clone. This chain joins TRBV6-2 or TRBV6-3 and TRBJ2-7; D remains unclear. The CDR3 runs 15 residues. Germline CDR1 reads MNHEY; CDR2 reads SVGEGT. V lost 0 bases and J lost 0, with 9 bases in between. The CDR3 DNA is TGTGCCAGCAGTTACTCGAAGGTAGCCTCCTACGAGCAGTACTTC. This sequence encodes CASSYSKVASYEQYF.

V and J are TRBV9 and TRBJ2-1; TRBD1 matches 7 bases. V trimming: 4 bases; J trimming: 5 bases; junction bases outside the gene matches: 3. The germline V gene has CDR1 SGDLS and CDR2 YYNGEE. The CDR3 covers 13 residues. This CDR3 reads CASSRGQHNEQFF. CDR3 DNA: TGTGCCAGCAGCCGGGGACAGCACAATGAGCAGTTCTTC.

This chain links TRBV7-2 with TRBJ1-2; TRBD1 aligns across 10 bases. Germline-derived CDR1 and CDR2 are SGHTA and FQGNSA. CDR3 length: 16 amino acids. After removal of 2 bases from V and 7 bases from J, the junction contained 10 bases not matched to a gene. The CDR3 is CASSLRPGQGFSGYTF. CDR3 bases: TGTGCCAGCAGCTTACGCCCGGGACAGGGGTTCAGTGGCTACACCTTC. Full variable domain (rest looked up from reference TRBV7-2 and TRBJ1-2): GAGVSQSPSNKVTEKGKDVELRCDPISGHTALYWYRQSLGQGLEFLIYFQGNSAPDKSGLPSDRFSAERTGGSVSTLTIQRTQQEDSAVYLCASSLRPGQGFSGYTFGSGTRLTVV.

The rearrangement links TRBV6-6 to TRBJ2-1; D possibly corresponds to TRBD2 (5 bases). V gave up 4 bases and J gave up 7 bases, with 14 bases separating them. Germline assignment: CDR1 MNHNY and CDR2 SVGAGI (reference sequence). The CDR3 is 14 residues long. CDR3 sequence reads: CASSWGSARNEQFF. The CDR3 DNA reads TGTGCCAGCAGTTGGGGTAGCGCGAGGAATGAGCAGTTCTTC.

The rearrangement links TRBV24-1 to TRBJ2-5; weak D call: TRBD2 (6 bases). Trimming took 5 bases from V and 3 from J, leaving 9 bases between them. Germline V gives CDR1 KGHDR, CDR2 SFDVKD. The CDR3 is 13 residues long. As DNA, the CDR3 is TGTGCCACCAGTGCCGGGACTGAAGAGACCCAGTACTTC. Protein sequence: CATSAGTEETQYF.

V gene TRBV2 combines with J gene TRBJ2-1; D ambiguous. The CDR3 consists of 14 residues. The V end was cut by 1 base, the J end by 7 bases, with 11 bases between. Germline V gene sequence: CDR1 SNHLY, CDR2 FYNNEI. Written as DNA, the CDR3 is TGTGCCAGCAGTGAAGGGGCCAGTGCGAATGAGCAGTTCTTC. Amino acids: CASSEGASANEQFF.

The V and J genes are TRBV19 and TRBJ2-3; 12 bases match TRBD2. V dropped 4 bases and J dropped 0; count of bases not matched to a gene: 2. Germline V gene lookup returns CDR1 LNHDA and CDR2 SQIVND (reference sequence). The CDR3 has 16 residues. The CDR3 DNA reads as TGTGCCAGTAGTACAACTAGCGGGGGGAGCACAGATACGCAGTATTTT. Amino acid sequence: CASSTTSGGSTDTQYF.

The V and J genes are TRBV3-1 (or the pseudogene TRBV3-2) and TRBJ2-5; 8 positions match TRBD2. Trimming took 4 bases from V and 2 from J; bases not matched to a gene: 9. The germline V gene encodes CDR1 LGHDT and CDR2 YNNKEL (reference sequence). The CDR3 spans 16 residues. CDR3 sequence (DNA): TGTGCCAGCAGCCTCTGGGACGGGGGGGCGCAAGAGACCCAGTACTTC. Encoded protein: CASSLWDGGAQETQYF.

The chain employs TRBV6-5 and TRBJ2-2, with D unresolved. CDR1 and CDR2 (germline): MNHEY, SVGAGI. CDR3 length: 15 residues. Trimming took 0 bases from V and 1 from J, leaving 6 bases between them. As DNA, the CDR3 is TGTGCCAGCAGTTACTCGGGCAAGAACACCGGGGAGCTGTTTTTT. Protein: CASSYSGKNTGELFF.

This clone was seen a single time. A clone one base away is much larger, so this may be a read error. The CDR3 loop reads CASRQNTEAFF. The DNA for the CDR3 is TGTGCCAGCAGACAGAACACTGAAGCTTTCTTT. This chain joins TRBV6-5 and TRBJ1-1, with D unclear. The CDR3 contains 11 residues. Between the trimmed V and J ends, which lost 6 bases and 1 base, there was a span of 3 bases. The germline gives CDR1 MNHEY, CDR2 SVGAGI.

This clone was seen only a few times. The chain links TRBV28 to TRBJ1-6; 7 bases match TRBD1. This CDR3 region has 13 residues. V lost 8 bases, J lost 4 bases, and 2 bases stayed unmatched. In germline, CDR1 is MDHEN, CDR2 SYDVKM. CDR3 nucleotides: TGTGCCAGCCGGACAGGATATAATTCACCCCTCCACTTT. Its protein product is CASRTGYNSPLHF.

The rearrangement links TRBV11-3 to TRBJ2-1, with 8 bases lining up with TRBD1. The CDR3 has 13 amino acids. The trim removed 3 bases at V and 9 bases at J, leaving 4 bases unmatched. CDR1 and CDR2 (germline): SGHNT, YENEEA. The CDR3 sequence: CASSLTGEGEQFF. CDR3 nucleotides: TGTGCCAGCAGCTTGACAGGGGAAGGTGAGCAGTTCTTC.

This chain links TRBV5-1 with TRBJ1-1, with D perhaps matching TRBD1 (6 bases). Germline V gene sequence: CDR1 SGHRS, CDR2 YFSETQ. Trimming removed 5 bases from V and 3 bases from J, with 14 bases in between. CDR3 length: 14 residues. CDR3 residues: CASRQGLRDTEAFF. CDR3 DNA: TGCGCCAGCAGGCAGGGGTTAAGGGACACTGAAGCTTTCTTT.

This rearrangement joins TRBV3-1 (or the pseudogene TRBV3-2) to TRBJ1-5; TRBD1 matches at 7 bases. Germline V gene data show CDR1 as LGHDT and CDR2 as YNNKEL (reference sequence). The J segment lost 4 bases and the V segment lost 1 base, leaving 4 bases of the junction unmatched. CDR3 length: 15 residues. The CDR3 is CASSQGTGLNQPQHF. The CDR3, as DNA: TGTGCCAGCAGCCAAGGGACAGGCCTAAATCAGCCCCAGCATTTT.

The V gene is TRBV7-6, the J gene TRBJ1-4; TRBD1 is a possible D gene (6 bases). V dropped 2 bases and J dropped 0 bases, with 7 bases sitting between them. The germline V gene has CDR1 SGHVS and CDR2 FNYEAQ. The CDR3 contains 15 residues. The CDR3 loop reads CASSLRTATNEKLFF. The CDR3 DNA sequence: TGTGCCAGCAGCTTACGGACAGCAACTAATGAAAAACTGTTTTTT.

This clone was recorded once. This chain uses TRBV28 with TRBJ2-5; possible D gene TRBD2, 6 bases. V lost 10 bases and J 2 bases, leaving 29 bases between the germline ends. This CDR3 has 18 amino acids. Germline CDR1 MDHEN, CDR2 SYDVKM. CDR3 protein: CATTDRDFNLHLQETQYF. In nucleotides, the CDR3 is TGTGCCACCACCGACCGGGACTTCAACTTACACTTACAAGAGACCCAGTACTTC.

The genes are TRBV7-2 and TRBJ2-3, with D possibly being TRBD1 (6 bases). The CDR3 runs to 15 residues. The germline V and J ends were trimmed by 5 bases and 0 bases, with 12 bases remaining between them. The germline gives CDR1 SGHTA, CDR2 FQGNSA. DNA for the CDR3: TGTGCCAGCAGCCCGGGACACGCAAGCACAGATACGCAGTATTTT. Translating gives CASSPGHASTDTQYF.

This clone is a singleton in its sample. V and J are TRBV29-1 and TRBJ2-3; TRBD2 matches at 9 bases. Germline V gene sequence: CDR1 SQVTM, CDR2 ANQGSEA. V was pared by 1 base and J by 2 bases, with 7 bases of the junction left unmatched. The CDR3 sequence is 16 residues long. The CDR3 sequence: CSVEGAAGGTTDTQYF. CDR3 nucleotide sequence: TGCAGCGTTGAAGGGGCGGCGGGGGGGACCACAGATACGCAGTATTTT.

The CDR3: CASSLLQGYKRGIYEQYF. In DNA form, the CDR3 reads TGTGCCAGCAGTTTACTACAGGGATATAAGCGGGGGATATACGAGCAGTACTTC. V usage is TRBV28 and J usage is TRBJ2-7; 8 bases match TRBD2. CDR3 length: 18 amino acids. Trimming at V came to 2 bases and at J to 4 bases, leaving 16 bases not matched to a gene. Germline V lookup: CDR1 MDHEN, CDR2 SYDVKM.

This rearrangement joins TRBV27 to TRBJ2-3, with TRBD1 matching 9 bases. The V and J ends lost 10 bases and 1 base, in that order; junction bases with no gene match: 3. Germline CDR1 and CDR2: MNHEY and SMNVEV (reference sequence). CDR3 size: 13 residues. The DNA of the CDR3 is TGTGCCACCCGGACAGGGGGCACAGATACGCAGTATTTT. This codes for CATRTGGTDTQYF.